The T cell receptor (beta chain) under discussion was sequenced for a study of OX40 agonist ivuxolimab in advanced cancers. Study summary: Patients were treated with intravenous ivuxolimab, dosed at 0.01 to 10 mg/kg and infused every 2 weeks. Partial responses occurred in three patients (one hepatocellular carcinoma, two cutaneous melanoma). Study-level findings and limits: At 0.1 to 3.0 mg/kg, CD4+ and CD8+ blood T cells expanded clonally by week 6. Undetermined was the antigen specificity of the expanded peripheral T cells.

Clones were sequenced by immunoSEQ multiplex PCR, and TCRdb holds only the in-frame ones, with some missing. Of about 63,000 clones listed, about nine tenths are singletons. Comments on this clone: Its antigen is unidentified.

Here the sequenced sample was CD4+ or CD8+ T cells sorted from blood, taken in a trial of the OX40 agonist ivuxolimab. The receptor was isolated from an adult with an advanced solid tumor such as melanoma, head and neck, liver or kidney cancer.

As DNA, the CDR3 is TGTGCCACCAGAGAGGAGGCTTGTTACGGGCGGCAGCCCCAGCATTTT. Protein: CATREEACYGRQPQHF. This sequence joins TRBV15 and TRBJ1-5; D uncertain. The CDR3 runs 16 residues. Deletions cut 6 bases from V and 7 bases from J, with 22 bases between. CDR1 is LNHNV and CDR2 is YYDKDF in the germline V gene (reference sequence).